This TCR beta chain was retrieved from a study of neoadjuvant nivolumab and ipilimumab in lung cancer (TCRdb year 2020). Context from the whole study: Nivolumab was administered intravenously at 3 mg/kg on days 1, 15 and 29, and in the combination arm ipilimumab 1 mg/kg was added on day 1 only. The major pathologic response (MPR) rate in the intention-to-treat population in each study arm was designated as the primary trial endpoint. In the trial, around 42 patients with operable NSCLC were treated, of whom around 23 were randomized to nivolumab monotherapy and around 20 to nivolumab plus ipilimumab. The study compared TCR repertoires in pretherapy (baseline) peripheral blood with TCR repertoires in tumors resected at surgery following neoadjuvant immune checkpoint blockade. Matched pretherapy and resected tumor pairs were analyzed for seven patients: four treated with nivolumab and three with nivolumab plus ipilimumab.

Results the study describes overall, beyond this receptor: No significant correlation was found between TCR clonality and pathologic tumor regression, and only a single major-pathologic-response sample was available for the analysis of TCR clonality versus pathologic tumor regression. From pretherapy to surgery, tumor T-cell richness and clonality increased in three of three dual-therapy tumors but in only two of four nivolumab-treated tumors. Greater TCR richness and clonality were observed in resected tumors than in tumor-adjacent uninvolved lung, and increases were observed in more dual-therapy-treated tumors. A small number of samples was subjected to TCR sequencing. A positive correlation was observed between pretherapy blood TCR richness and richness in tumors resected after neoadjuvant therapy (Spearman R ~ 0.8).

Regarding this clone: Its antigen is currently not known. The input lacks base qualities; no much larger clone sits a single base away.

The germline V gene sets CDR1 to SGHAT and CDR2 to FQNNGV. The CDR3 starts with the cysteine, ends with the phenylalanine, and has 15 residues. Only the CDR3 portion is preserved as DNA: 45 bases, with reading frame beginning at the first base. V was cut back by 2 bases and J by 7 bases, leaving a gap of 15 bases between them. Read against the paper, the sample's time point label means: at surgical resection after neoadjuvant nivolumab +/- ipilimumab. Samples were obtained from the phase 2 randomized NEOSTAR trial, in which neoadjuvant nivolumab or nivolumab plus ipilimumab followed by surgery was tested in operable NSCLC. Libraries came from the immunoSEQ multiplex PCR assay. The study's own analysis went as follows. Richness and clonality were used to summarize the repertoires, and clones that significantly expanded or contracted between pre- and post-therapy samples were identified. TCRdb re-hosts the immuneACCESS table, in-frame sequences only. Its copies lack some clones; in the studies checked, an unresolved V gene accounts for under half of them, and the cause for the rest is not known. V and J calls and clone size follow that table, whereas D and trimming were derived from the DNA. Across this sample there are around 6,000 clones, with 65% seen only once. Of the sample, around 13% is held by the ten largest clones.

The receptor was derived from an adult with non-small cell lung cancer. Sequenced here: tumor tissue, sampled after neoadjuvant nivolumab, alone or with ipilimumab, at or shortly before surgery. This chain is built from TRBV11-2 and TRBJ1-5; tentative D gene TRBD1, with 6 bases matching. In nucleotide form, the sequence is TGTGCCAGCAGCTTAATTTCAGGGGCGGGACAGCCCCAGCATTTT. Its coded protein is CASSLISGAGQPQHF.